This TCR beta chain was recovered during a study of shared clonotypes between healthy human individuals. A note on this clone: The antigen is not known. The sample has other DNA sequences that encode this CDR3 too.

Sequenced by immunoSEQ multiplex PCR; TCRdb stores in-frame clones only, minus some. This table holds 1.6 million or so clones, approximately 98.5% found once. Points from the study as a whole: Few donors restricted represented genetic and exposure-history diversity.

V was pared by 0 bases and J by 5 bases, with 15 bases between. In germline, CDR1 is SGHRS, CDR2 YFSETQ. The CDR3 length is 15 residues. The chain couples TRBV5-1 to TRBJ2-7; no definite D call. Sequenced: naive CD4+ T cells sorted from blood. Subset described: CD45RA+ positively selected. This receptor was obtained from a man under 40 in good health. The CDR3 loop is CASSLAGPRLNEQYF. CDR3 DNA sequence: TGCGCCAGCAGCTTGGCGGGTCCTAGGCTGAACGAGCAGTACTTC.